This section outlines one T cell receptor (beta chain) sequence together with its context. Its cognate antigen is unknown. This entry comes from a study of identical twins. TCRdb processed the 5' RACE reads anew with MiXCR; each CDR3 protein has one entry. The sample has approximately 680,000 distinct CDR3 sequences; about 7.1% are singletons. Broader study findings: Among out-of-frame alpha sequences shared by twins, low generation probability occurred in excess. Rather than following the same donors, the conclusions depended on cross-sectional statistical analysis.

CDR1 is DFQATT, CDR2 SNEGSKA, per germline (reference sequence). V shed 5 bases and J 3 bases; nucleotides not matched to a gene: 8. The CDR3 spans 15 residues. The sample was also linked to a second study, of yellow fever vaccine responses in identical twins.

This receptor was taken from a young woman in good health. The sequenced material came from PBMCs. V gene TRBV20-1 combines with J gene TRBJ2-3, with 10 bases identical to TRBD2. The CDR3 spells CSASERGGRTDTQYF. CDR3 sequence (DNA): TGCAGTGCTTCGGAGCGGGGGGGCCGGACAGATACGCAGTATTTT.